This TCR beta chain derives from a study of PD-1 blockade in classical Hodgkin lymphoma. Study-level findings and limits: Those achieving complete response showed baseline diversity like newly diagnosed patients.

Indicated time point: cycle 4 day 1 (C4D1), after 5 to 7 weeks of nivolumab. Each patient's relapse followed autologous stem cell transplantation, and brentuximab vedotin exposure varied. Patients had relapsed/refractory classical Hodgkin lymphoma with complete response, partial response or progressive disease as best response. Note on this clone: Its antigen remains unidentified.

The assay was immunoSEQ multiplex PCR, and TCRdb's table has in-frame clones only and misses some. The table lists about 44,000 clones, 66% of them singletons. V dropped 4 bases and J dropped 3; count of bases not matched to a gene: 5. The CDR3 has 14 amino acids. The germline CDR1 and CDR2 sequences are MNHEY and SVGAGI. This chain joins TRBV6-5 and TRBJ2-5; TRBD1 matches 7 bases. The sequence was obtained from a human donor with classical Hodgkin lymphoma. The material was peripheral blood mononuclear cells (PBMCs), obtained before the fourth cycle of nivolumab. In nucleotides, the CDR3 is TGTGCCAGCAGTTGGACAGGTGTTGAAGAGACCCAGTACTTC. The encoded protein is CASSWTGVEETQYF.